This is a list of T cell receptor beta chains from one sample in a study of T cells in localized non-small cell lung cancer. Profiled with immunoSEQ multiplex PCR; TCRdb holds only in-frame clones, not every one. Of 70,000 to 85,000 clones in the sample, around 84% were seen once. Sequenced here: peripheral blood, sampled before any cancer treatment. Receptor source: an older female donor with stage I lung adenocarcinoma. Both conserved end residues are trimmed from each CDR3. The D gene is left open where the match is weak.

TRBJ2-3 | TRBV7-3 | - | ASSPGTSTDTQY
TRBJ2-7 | TRBV5-5 | - | ASSFIPGPSPYEQY
TRBJ2-2 | TRBV9 | TRBD1 | ASSSGGGYTGELF
TRBJ2-7 | TRBV5-6 | TRBD1 | ASSSGQGYEQY
TRBJ2-7 | TRBV25-1 | TRBD1 | ASSVPGQGSYEQY
TRBJ2-7 | TRBV6-5 | TRBD1 | ASSYRQGATYEQY
TRBJ2-7 | TRBV11-3 | TRBD1 | ASSLGRIGGIYEQY
TRBJ1-2 | TRBV29-1 | - | SVEEQGGGGYT
TRBJ2-7 | TRBV5-6 | TRBD1 | ASRQRGQGSYEQY
TRBJ1-4 | TRBV19 | TRBD1 | ASSTTGGATNEKLF
TRBJ2-1 | TRBV5-1 | - | ASSYLATGYYNEQF
TRBJ1-1 | TRBV18 | TRBD1 | ASSPLYRGDTEAF
TRBJ1-4 | TRBV15 | TRBD1 | ATSRVPIYDRGGEKLF
TRBJ1-1 | TRBV5-4 | - | ASSLSYGNTEAF
TRBJ2-2 | TRBV10-1 | TRBD2 | ASSGGLITGELF
TRBJ1-3 | TRBV7-9 | - | ASSRTQTAGNTIY
TRBJ1-4 | TRBV28 | - | ASRMDGATNEKLF
TRBJ1-2 | TRBV20-1 | - | SAGHNYGYT
TRBJ2-7 | TRBV4-1 | - | ASRLGLTIWREQY
TRBJ2-7 | TRBV5-1 | TRBD1 | ASSLQQGGSYEQY
TRBJ1-1 | TRBV7-9 | - | ASSFNPGKGTEAF
TRBJ2-3 | TRBV5-1 | TRBD1 | ASSLTGADTQY
TRBJ2-5 | TRBV2 | TRBD2 | ASSVWAGGEAQY
TRBJ1-1 | TRBV6-1 | - | ASSRRSTEAF
TRBJ1-2 | TRBV5-6 | TRBD1 | ASSQTGIDGYT